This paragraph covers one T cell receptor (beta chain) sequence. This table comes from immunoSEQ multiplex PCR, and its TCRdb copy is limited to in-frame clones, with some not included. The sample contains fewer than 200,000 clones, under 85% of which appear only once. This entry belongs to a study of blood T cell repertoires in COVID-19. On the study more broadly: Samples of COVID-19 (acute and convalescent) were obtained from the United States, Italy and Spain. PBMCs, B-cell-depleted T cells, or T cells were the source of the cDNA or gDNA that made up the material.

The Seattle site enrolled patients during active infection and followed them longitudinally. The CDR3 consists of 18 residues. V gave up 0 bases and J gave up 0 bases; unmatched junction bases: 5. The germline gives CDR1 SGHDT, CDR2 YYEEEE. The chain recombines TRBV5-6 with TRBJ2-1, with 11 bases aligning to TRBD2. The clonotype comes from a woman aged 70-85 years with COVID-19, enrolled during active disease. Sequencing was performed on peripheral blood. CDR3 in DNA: TGTGCCAGCAGCTTGGAACTAGCGGGAGTTGGCTCCTACAATGAGCAGTTCTTC. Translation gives CASSLELAGVGSYNEQFF. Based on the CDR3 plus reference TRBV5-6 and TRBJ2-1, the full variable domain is DAGVTQSPTHLIKTRGQQVTLRCSPKSGHDTVSWYQQALGQGPQFIFQYYEEEERQRGNFPDRFSGHQFPNYSSELNVNALLLGDSALYLCASSLELAGVGSYNEQFFGPGTRLTVL.